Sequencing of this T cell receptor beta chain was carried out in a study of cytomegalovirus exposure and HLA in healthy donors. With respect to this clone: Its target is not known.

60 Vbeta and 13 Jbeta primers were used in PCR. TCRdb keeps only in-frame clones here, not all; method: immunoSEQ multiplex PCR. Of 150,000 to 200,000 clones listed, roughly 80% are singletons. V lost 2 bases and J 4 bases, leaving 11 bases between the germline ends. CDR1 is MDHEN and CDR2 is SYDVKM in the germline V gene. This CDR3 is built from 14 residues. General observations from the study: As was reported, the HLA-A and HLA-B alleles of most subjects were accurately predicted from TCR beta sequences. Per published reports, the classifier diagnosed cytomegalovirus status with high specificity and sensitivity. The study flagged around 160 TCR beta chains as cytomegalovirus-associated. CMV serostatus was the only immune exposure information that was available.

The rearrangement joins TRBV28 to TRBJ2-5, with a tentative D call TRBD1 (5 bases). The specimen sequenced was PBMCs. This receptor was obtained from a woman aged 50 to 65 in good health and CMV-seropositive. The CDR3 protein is CASSLRQGRETQYF. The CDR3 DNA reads TGTGCCAGCAGTTTAAGGCAGGGAAGAGAGACCCAGTACTTC.